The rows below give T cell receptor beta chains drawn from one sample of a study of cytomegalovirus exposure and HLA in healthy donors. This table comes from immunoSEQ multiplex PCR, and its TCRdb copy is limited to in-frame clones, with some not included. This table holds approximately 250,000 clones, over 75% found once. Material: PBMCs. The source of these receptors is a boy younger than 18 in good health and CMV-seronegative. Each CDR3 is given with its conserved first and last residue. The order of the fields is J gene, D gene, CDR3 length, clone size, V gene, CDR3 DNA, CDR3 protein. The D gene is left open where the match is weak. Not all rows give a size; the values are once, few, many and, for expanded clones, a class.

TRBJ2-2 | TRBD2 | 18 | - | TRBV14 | TGTGCCAGCAGCCCCATCGGACTAGCGGGAGGACCGGGCGGGGAGCTGTTTTTT | CASSPIGLAGGPGGELFF
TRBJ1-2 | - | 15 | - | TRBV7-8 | TGTGCCAGCAGCTCCGAGCCGACAGTATACGGCGGCTACACCTTC | CASSSEPTVYGGYTF
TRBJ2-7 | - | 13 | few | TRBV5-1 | TGCGCCAGCAGCTTGTGGACAGCCTACGAGCAGTACTTC | CASSLWTAYEQYF
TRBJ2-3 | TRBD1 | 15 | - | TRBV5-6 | TGTGCCAGCAGCCCCGCCCGCAGGGGGACAGATACGCAGTATTTT | CASSPARRGTDTQYF
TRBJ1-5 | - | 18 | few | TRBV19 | TGTGCCAGTAAAACAGACGTGTGGGGGCGCGAAGACAATCAGCCCCAGCATTTT | CASKTDVWGREDNQPQHF
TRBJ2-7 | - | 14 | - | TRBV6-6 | TGTGCCAGCAGTTACGGAGGGAAAAGCTACGAGCAGTACTTC | CASSYGGKSYEQYF
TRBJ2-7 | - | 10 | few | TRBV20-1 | TGCAGTGCTAGAAGCGACGAGCAGTACTTC | CSARSDEQYF
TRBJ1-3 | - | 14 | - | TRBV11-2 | TGTGCCAGCAGCTTGACAGTCTCTGGAAACACCATATATTTT | CASSLTVSGNTIYF
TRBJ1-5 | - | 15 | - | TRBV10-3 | TGTGCCATCAGTGATGGGGGGGGTAGCAATCAGCCCCAGCATTTT | CAISDGGGSNQPQHF
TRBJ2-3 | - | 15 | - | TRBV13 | TGTGCCAGCAGCCCCCGTGACAGGTTAATGGATACGCAGTATTTT | CASSPRDRLMDTQYF
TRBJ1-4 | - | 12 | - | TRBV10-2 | TGCGCCAGCAGGGAATCAGGGGAGAAACTGTTTTTT | CASRESGEKLFF
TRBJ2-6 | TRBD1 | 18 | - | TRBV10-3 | TGTGCCATCAGTATGACAGGGGGCGCGTGGACTGGGGCCAACGTCCTGACTTTC | CAISMTGGAWTGANVLTF
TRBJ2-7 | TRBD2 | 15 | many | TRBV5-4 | TGTGCCAGCAGCATTTCAGCGGGAGGAACCTACGAGCAGTACTTC | CASSISAGGTYEQYF
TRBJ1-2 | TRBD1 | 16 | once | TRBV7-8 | TGTGCCAGCAGCTTAGCCGACAGGACAGGCGTCTATGGCTACACCTTC | CASSLADRTGVYGYTF
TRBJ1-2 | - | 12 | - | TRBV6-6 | TGTGCCAGCAGGGGGAGTAACTATGGCTACACCTTC | CASRGSNYGYTF
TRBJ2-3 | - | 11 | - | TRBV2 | TGTGCCAGCGGGCCGTTGGATACGCAGTATTTT | CASGPLDTQYF
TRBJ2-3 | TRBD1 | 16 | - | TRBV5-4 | TGTGCCAGCAGGTCACCGGGACAGGCCGTGCAAAATACGCAGTATTTT | CASRSPGQAVQNTQYF
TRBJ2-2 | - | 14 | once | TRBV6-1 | TGTGCCGAAGGCGGACTAATGAACACCGGGGAGCTGTTTTTT | CAEGGLMNTGELFF
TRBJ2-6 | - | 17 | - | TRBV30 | TGTGCCTGGAGTTTCGGGATTCCTCCACCTGGGGCCAACGTCCTGACTTTC | CAWSFGIPPPGANVLTF
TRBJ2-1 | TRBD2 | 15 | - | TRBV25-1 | TGTGCCAGCAGTGAATGGAAGCGGGGGGACAATGAGCAGTTCTTC | CASSEWKRGDNEQFF
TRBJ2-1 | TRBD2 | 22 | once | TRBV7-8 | TGTGCCAGCAGCTTTGGGTTTTACGGGGGAATACTAGCGGGGGACTCCTACAATGAGCAGTTCTTC | CASSFGFYGGILAGDSYNEQFF
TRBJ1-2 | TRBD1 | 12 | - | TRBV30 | TGTGCCTGGAGTGCAGGGGGCAATGGCTACACCTTC | CAWSAGGNGYTF
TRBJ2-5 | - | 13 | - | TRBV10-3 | TGTGCCATCCAGGTGTCCCTTGAAGAGACCCAGTACTTC | CAIQVSLEETQYF
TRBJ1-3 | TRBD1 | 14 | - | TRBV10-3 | TGTGCCATCAGTGAACAGGGGGCCAGAAACACCATATATTTT | CAISEQGARNTIYF
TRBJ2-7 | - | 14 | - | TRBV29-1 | TGCAGCGTGGTCACGACCAGTGACTACTACGAGCAGTACTTC | CSVVTTSDYYEQYF
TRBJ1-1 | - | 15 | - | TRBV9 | TGTGCCAGCAGCGTACCGGGGGGAATGAACACTGAAGCTTTCTTT | CASSVPGGMNTEAFF
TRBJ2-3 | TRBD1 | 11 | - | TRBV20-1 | TGCAGTGGCACGACAGGGTCCCCCGAGTATTTT | CSGTTGSPEYF
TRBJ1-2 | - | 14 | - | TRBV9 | TGTGCCAGCAGAGTTACCGCCCCGGAGGGTGGCTACACCTTC | CASRVTAPEGGYTF
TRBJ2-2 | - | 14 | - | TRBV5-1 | TGCGCCAGCAGTACCGGTGCGAACACCGGGGAGCTGTTTTTT | CASSTGANTGELFF
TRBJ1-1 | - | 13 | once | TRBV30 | TGTGCCTGGAGTGTAGGGGGGGACCGTGAAGCTTTCTTT | CAWSVGGDREAFF
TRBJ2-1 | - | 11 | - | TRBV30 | TGTGCCTGGACCCTGATAGATGAGCAGTTCTTC | CAWTLIDEQFF
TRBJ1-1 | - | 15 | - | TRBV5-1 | TGCGCCAGCAGCCCCCAAAACCGGGCGGGCACTGAAGCTTTCTTT | CASSPQNRAGTEAFF
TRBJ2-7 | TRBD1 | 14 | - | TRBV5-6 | TGTGCCAGCAGCCAGCAGACAGGGCTCCGCGAGCAGTACTTC | CASSQQTGLREQYF
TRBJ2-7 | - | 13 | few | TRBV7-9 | TGTGCCAGCATGGAATTCGGGTCTAACGAGCAGTACTTC | CASMEFGSNEQYF
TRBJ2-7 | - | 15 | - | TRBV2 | TGTGCCAGCAGTGAACGCCGACCTGCGGTCTACGAGCAGTACTTC | CASSERRPAVYEQYF
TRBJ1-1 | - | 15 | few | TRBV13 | TGTGCCAGCAGCCCTTGGGATCTAAGGCGGGCTGAAGCTTTCTTT | CASSPWDLRRAEAFF
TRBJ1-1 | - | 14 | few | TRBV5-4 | TGTGCCAGCAGCTTGTTTGTATTGAACACTGAAGCTTTCTTT | CASSLFVLNTEAFF
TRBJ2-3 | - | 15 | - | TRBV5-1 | TGCGCCAGCAGCTTGGGTGGGGCAGGGGCAGATACGCAGTATTTT | CASSLGGAGADTQYF
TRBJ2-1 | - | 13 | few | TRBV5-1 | TGCGCCAGCAGCTTGGGCGGAGCCAATGAGCAGTTCTTC | CASSLGGANEQFF
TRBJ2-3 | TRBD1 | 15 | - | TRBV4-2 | TGTGCCAGCAGCCGCGGGGACAGGGGAACAGATACGCAGTATTTT | CASSRGDRGTDTQYF
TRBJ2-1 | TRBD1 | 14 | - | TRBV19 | TGTGCCAGTGGACGAGGGACAGGGAATATTGGTGTAGTCTTC | CASGRGTGNIGVVF
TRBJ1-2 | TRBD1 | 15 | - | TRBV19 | TGTGCCAGTAGTATCGGAGGGGGCTGGAGCTATGGCTACACCTTC | CASSIGGGWSYGYTF
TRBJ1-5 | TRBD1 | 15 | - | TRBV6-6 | TGTGCCAGCAGTTCTCAGGGGGCTAACAATCAGCCCCAGCATTTT | CASSSQGANNQPQHF